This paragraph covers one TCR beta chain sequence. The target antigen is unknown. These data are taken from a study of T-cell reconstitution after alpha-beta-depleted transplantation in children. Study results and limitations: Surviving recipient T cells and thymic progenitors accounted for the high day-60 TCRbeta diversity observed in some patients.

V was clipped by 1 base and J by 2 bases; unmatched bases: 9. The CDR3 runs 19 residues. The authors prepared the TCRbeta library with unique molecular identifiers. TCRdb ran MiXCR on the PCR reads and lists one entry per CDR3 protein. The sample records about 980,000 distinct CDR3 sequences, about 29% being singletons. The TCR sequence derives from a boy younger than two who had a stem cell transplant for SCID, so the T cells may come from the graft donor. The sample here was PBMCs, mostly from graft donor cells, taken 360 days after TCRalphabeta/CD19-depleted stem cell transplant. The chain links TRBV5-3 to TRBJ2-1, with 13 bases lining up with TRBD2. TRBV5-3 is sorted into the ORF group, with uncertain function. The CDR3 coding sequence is TGTGCCAGAAGCTTGAAAACTAGCGGGGGGGCTAGCCCCTACAATGAGCAGTTCTTC. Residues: CARSLKTSGGASPYNEQFF.